The sequence of this T cell receptor beta chain was determined in a study of Graves' ophthalmopathy and Graves' hyperthyroidism. Background on the study: The authors collected peripheral blood at initial diagnosis, before any treatment.

Whole-study results and caveats: Sensitivity of around 86% and specificity of approximately 76% were achieved when a 13-signature model separated ophthalmopathy from stable hyperthyroidism.

Trimming took 5 bases from V and 6 from J, leaving 16 bases between them. Germline lookup yields CDR1 SGHVS and CDR2 FQNEAQ. CDR3 length: 15 amino acids. Amplification from RNA transcripts yielded the TCR beta CDR3 regions. An initial RT-PCR round employing HTBI primers preceded a second-round multiplex PCR. In TCRdb, the multiplex PCR reads were re-called with MiXCR into one record per CDR3 protein. The sample includes over 500,000 distinct CDR3 sequences, 20% to 25% seen only once; the top ten take around 6.5%. Comment on this clonotype: Its specificity is unknown.

Hyperthyroidism cases were recent diagnoses of under 2 months' duration in people aged 18 to 65. PBMCs were obtained from 9.5 to 10 ml of fresh peripheral blood. The source of this sequence is a young woman with stable Graves' hyperthyroidism. Some clones in this sample may be carry-over from other donors' samples. Sample: peripheral blood. The chain recombines TRBV7-8 with TRBJ2-2; possible D gene TRBD2, 5 bases. This CDR3 is CASSQGLLGAGELFF. CDR3 nucleotide sequence: TGTGCCAGCAGCCAAGGACTCCTCGGGGCCGGGGAGCTGTTTTTT.